The present T cell receptor (beta chain) was sequenced within a study of cytomegalovirus exposure and HLA in healthy donors. Concerning this clone itself: Its antigen is not known.

Data came from immunoSEQ multiplex PCR; TCRdb stores just in-frame clones and leaves some out. Of about 280,000 clones listed, over 75% are singletons. Study observations and caveats: Among TCR beta chains, those listed as cytomegalovirus-associated numbered over 150. Across donors, most TCRs were seen rarely, yet some public ones were widespread. A classifier reportedly called cytomegalovirus status with high sensitivity and specificity.

V gave up 5 bases and J gave up 4 bases; unmatched junction bases: 5. This CDR3 contains 14 residues. Germline V gene data show CDR1 as SGHTA and CDR2 as FQGNSA. The origin of this receptor is a woman aged 18-29 years in good health and CMV-seronegative. Material: PBMCs. The chain uses TRBV7-2 and TRBJ1-5; 7 positions agree with TRBD1. For the CDR3, the DNA is TGTGCCAGCAGCCCGGGACAGCTTAATCAGCCCCAGCATTTT. As protein: CASSPGQLNQPQHF.